This T cell receptor beta chain was identified during a study of cytomegalovirus exposure and HLA in healthy donors (dated 2017 in TCRdb). Regarding the research as a whole: According to an earlier analysis of 450 to 650 of the donors, 150 million to 200 million T cells yielded 117 million unique TCR beta sequences and approximately 300 Gb of sequence data. An early release that covered about 600 HLA-typed donors contained approximately 290 gigabases of sequencing data and 70 million to 100 million unique TCR sequences. The genetic ancestry cluster associated with self-reported Caucasian donors included roughly four fifths of the 398 genotyped donors. The aim of the study was to test whether cataloging public T cell receptors could identify signatures of past pathogen exposure. The study used immunosequencing to profile the T cell repertoires of approximately 640 subjects and linked those repertoires to cytomegalovirus serostatus. Along with the roughly 700-subject first cohort, a separate validation cohort of some 130 different subjects was used. High-throughput TCR immunosequencing, statistical association of individual TCRs with disease status, and machine learning were combined to predict cytomegalovirus infection status. To study patterns of TCR occurrence, a later analysis re-analyzed previously published TCR beta repertoires from 550 to 800 donors and added high-resolution HLA genotyping. The later analysis used no new phenotypic data to find candidate immune exposures, relying instead on TCR beta sequences and their occurrence across donors. To decide whether each TCR beta V gene segment behaved as functional or pseudogenic, an earlier analysis of 587 of the donors relied on high-throughput TCR beta sequencing. Alongside the repertoire data, information on donor age, sex, ethnicity and CMV serostatus was compiled. A later genetic analysis used genome-wide SNP genotypes for about 55% of the 666 donors, treating that subset as a discovery cohort. All discovery cohort repertoires had been generated using a single sequencing platform. HLA typing covered class I and class II loci at four-digit resolution. Typing coverage varied by locus: roughly 629-640 donors for A, B, C, DRB1 and DQB1; roughly 520 for DQA1; about 570 for DPA1; approximately 470 for DPB1. Because of strong linkage in the cohort, roughly five DR-DQ haplotypes were treated as single units for association and clustering. Across around 400 genotyped donors of the cohort, an average of approximately 220,000 unique TCR beta nucleotide sequences per donor were sequenced, and approximately 17% of those sequences were non-productive. Paper-wide results and their limitations: The sequencing pipeline was judged likely to have produced a cluster of highly shared sequence variants as a technical artifact. Most TCR sequences were observed very rarely across donors, whereas some public TCRs were present in many individuals. Because some donors lacked HLA typing at each locus, the association tests relied only on the typed subset. In a later analysis, most CMV-associated TCR beta chains were found to appear HLA-restricted, with HLA associations seemingly driven largely by CMV exposure. A few of the identified cytomegalovirus-associated TCR beta chains were confirmed in vitro to be specific for cytomegalovirus antigens. Broadly in line with IMGT annotations, most TCR beta V segments showed up in productive rearrangements about 87% or about 30% of the time in an earlier analysis of approximately 600 of the donors. At a false discovery rate of 0.05, a later analysis linked 15,000 to 20,000 TCR beta sequences to specific HLA alleles. The presence/absence analyses assumed that sequencing depth was roughly uniform across donors, and that assumption may not be true. Seventeen rarely observed V segments, including chromosome 9 orphons, were excluded from the earlier analysis of some 590 of the donors because counts were too low. According to a later analysis, TCR association rates differed among HLA loci, with DRB1 alleles showing the most associated TCRs and HLA-C alleles showing the fewest. A later genetic analysis reported fewer N-insertions in productive TCRs among donors in an Asian-associated ancestry cluster than the approximately 700-donor mean. The classifier was reported to diagnose cytomegalovirus status with high specificity and sensitivity in both the original cohort and the validation cohort. Correlated functional status among segregating V segments might reflect linkage disequilibrium, but an unknown experimental factor could not be ruled out. When HLA alleles, especially DR and DQ, strongly co-occurred, attributing TCR associations to individual alleles was difficult. A further reported finding was that TCR beta sequences accurately predicted the HLA-A and HLA-B alleles for most subjects in the first cohort. In a later analysis, several top co-occurrence clusters were reported to appear linked to parvovirus B19, influenza, CMV and Epstein-Barr virus. CMV serostatus was the only immune exposure information available for the cohort. This cohort had only TCR beta chains sequenced, and the lack of alpha or paired-chain data limited which features could be detected. The authors suggested that the approach could potentially be extended to other disease states and immunological phenotypes. Some IMGT-functional V segments, including TRBV6-2 and TRBV6-3, could not be told apart with the 87-base-pair reads, so those segments were excluded. A later analysis found that HLA-associated TCR beta chains were more clonally expanded and had lower generation probabilities than equally common non-associated chains. The study gave a list of 150 to 200 TCR beta chains associated with cytomegalovirus. An association between a missense DCLRE1C variant and V-gene and J-gene trimming of TCR beta chains was found in a later genetic analysis and replicated in an independent cohort.

With respect to this clone: No antigen is known for it. There are no base qualities to consult, and no much larger clone falls within one base.

The cohort comprised some 680 healthy bone marrow donors. At the time of sampling, all cohort members were nominally healthy, though unrecorded immune exposures were likely present. The donor tested CMV seronegative and was one of the 352 seronegative cohort members. A peripheral blood sample was provided by each donor, and peripheral blood mononuclear cells were used for TCR beta sequencing. The Qiagen DNeasy Blood Extraction Kit was used to extract genomic DNA from the blood cell samples. The method was the immunoSEQ multiplex PCR assay. For the multiplex PCR, a mixture combining 60 forward primers for TCR Vbeta segments and 13 reverse primers for TCR Jbeta segments was used. The CDR3 region of rearranged TCR beta genes was amplified from genomic DNA with a multiplex PCR assay. The Illumina HiSeq System was used to sequence the amplified TCR beta libraries as 87-base-pair reads. As for the original processing: A later analysis counted approximately 76 million unique TCR beta chains across the 600 to 850 repertoires, and roughly 10 million of these chains were shared by at least two donors. Raw reads were error-corrected and collapsed into unique sequences with a nearest-neighbor algorithm that merged closely related sequences to remove PCR and sequencing errors. To assign V, D and J gene segments, CDR3 sequences were aligned to IMGT reference sequences. Each retained sequence needed at least a six-nucleotide match to both a V gene segment and a J gene segment. Rearrangements were classified as productive when the CDR3 lacked stop codons and remained in frame with V and J, and all other rearrangements were classified as non-productive. Following IMGT convention, CDR3 was defined as the stretch from the second conserved V-encoded cysteine up to the conserved J-encoded phenylalanine. The earlier analysis of more than 450 of the donors excluded sequences that lacked an unambiguous match to a single V gene segment. An earlier analysis of fewer than 650 of the donors classified V segments as functional when productive rearrangements were above 56.7% and as segregating when the standard deviation between donors was above 5%. A statistical classification framework was developed to diagnose cytomegalovirus status using the catalog of TCR beta chain sequences. In a later analysis, V and J genes were assigned by comparing TCR nucleotide sequences against IMGT/GENE-DB human TR gene sequences. The TCRdist pipeline was used in a later analysis to assign CDR3 sequences and most-parsimonious VDJ recombination scenarios. In a later analysis, each TCR beta chain was defined by its CDR3 amino acid sequence together with its V-gene family, and reads without a unique V-gene family were excluded. As a way to deal with suspected cross-contamination and a sequencing artifact, a later analysis dropped hundreds of nucleotide sequences that were highly shared and had low generation probability. A later analysis calculated a clonal expansion index for each public chain from normalized within-repertoire ranks of inferred template counts. In a later analysis, generation probabilities were computed with a VDJ recombination model fitted to out-of-frame rearrangements, and the resulting probabilities were checked against IGoR. In a later analysis, TCR-TCR, TCR-HLA and TCR-CMV co-occurrence was scored with hypergeometric tests, and a repertoire-size bias correction was applied to TCR pairs. False discovery rates were estimated in a later analysis by permuting HLA or CMV assignments 20 times. In a later analysis, co-occurring TCRs were grouped using DBSCAN, with TCRdist sequence similarity added in when clustering inside HLA-allele-positive subsets. For co-occurrence clustering, repertoires with fewer than 30,000 or more than 120,000 public chains were excluded, along with four to six repertoires with anomalous nucleotide sharing. TCRdb carries this immuneACCESS record with in-frame sequences only. Its versions omit some clonotypes, under half of them owing to an unresolved V gene in the studies checked, with the rest unexplained. V and J calls and clone size are those listed in that table; D and trimming were worked out from the DNA. Present in this sample are 89,000 or so clones, under 85% of which were seen just once. Around 2.1% of the sample belongs to the ten largest clones.

The CDR3 numbers 15 residues from cysteine through phenylalanine. Only the CDR3 portion is preserved as DNA: 45 bases, with reading frame beginning at the first base. For CDR1 and CDR2, the germline V gene (reference sequence) lists LNHNV and YYDKDF. The junction carries 15 bases between V and J, which are trimmed by 6 bases and 4 bases respectively. The receptor comes from a boy between 5 and 17 years old in good health and CMV-seronegative. What was sequenced was PBMCs. Recombination joined TRBV15 with TRBJ1-4, with a tentative D gene TRBD1 over 5 matching bases. For the CDR3, the sequence is CATSIQDKYNEKLFF. In nucleotides, the sequence is TGTGCCACCAGTATCCAGGACAAATATAATGAAAAACTGTTTTTT.